Listed here is a single T cell receptor (beta chain). The CDR3 totals 16 residues. Trimming took 0 bases from V and 1 from J; bases not matched to a gene: 3. The germline V gene has CDR1 SGHDN and CDR2 FVKESK. The record originates from a study of identical twins. TCRdb independently ran MiXCR on the 5' RACE reads; one entry per CDR3 protein. The sample has 570,000 or so distinct CDR3 sequences, around 9.6% seen once. All donors comprised healthy Caucasians. The same data also went into a second study, on yellow fever vaccine responses in identical twins.

Sequencing used PBMCs. The sequence came from a woman aged 18-29 years in good health. This chain uses TRBV14 with TRBJ2-3; 8 bases are a match to TRBD2. The CDR3 reads CASSQDQLAGTDTQYF. The CDR3 nucleotides are TGTGCCAGCAGCCAAGATCAACTAGCGGGCACAGATACGCAGTATTTT.